The rows below give T cell receptor beta chains drawn from one sample of a study of CD4 and CD8 cells across lung adenocarcinoma regions. TCRdb independently ran MiXCR on the PCR reads; one entry per CDR3 protein. The data contain around 20,000 distinct CDR3 sequences, 45% to 55% of them singletons. Sequencing was done on a sample of CD4+ T cells from the margin of a lung tumor. All receptors come from a male donor with lung adenocarcinoma. The CD4 and CD8 labels of this study may be unreliable. Both conserved end residues are part of each CDR3. Fields, in order: J gene, D gene, V gene, clone size, CDR3 protein, CDR3 DNA. D genes are given only for firm matches. Expanded clones are given a class, and other clones once, few, many or no size at all.

TRBJ1-5	NA	TRBV6-1	NA	CASSELFHGGQPQHF	TGTGCCAGCAGTGAACTGTTCCACGGGGGGCAGCCCCAGCATTTT
TRBJ2-3	NA	TRBV4-1	NA	CASSETDMQYF	TGCGCCAGCAGCGAGACAGACATGCAGTATTTT
TRBJ2-7	NA	TRBV3-1	NA	CASSLTGLSNEQYF	TGTGCCAGCAGCCTAACGGGACTTTCTAACGAGCAGTACTTC
TRBJ2-1	TRBD1	TRBV7-3	few	CASSLGQANNEQFF	TGTGCCAGCAGCTTAGGACAGGCAAACAATGAGCAGTTCTTC
TRBJ2-1	TRBD2	TRBV6-1	many	CASSGTSGRAREQFF	TGTGCCAGCAGTGGGACTAGCGGGAGGGCCAGGGAGCAGTTCTTC
TRBJ2-3	NA	TRBV7-3	NA	CASSLVGGYSTDTQYF	TGTGCCAGCAGCTTAGTCGGGGGCTATAGCACAGATACGCAGTATTTT
TRBJ2-7	TRBD2	TRBV6-1	many	CASRGSGRDIYEQYF	TGTGCCAGCCGGGGTAGCGGGAGGGATATCTACGAGCAGTACTTC
TRBJ2-7	TRBD1	TRBV6-1	NA	CASIPGQGATYEQYF	TGTGCCAGCATCCCGGGACAGGGGGCGACCTACGAGCAGTACTTC
TRBJ2-1	TRBD1	TRBV7-6	few	CASSLRGTGNYEQFF	TGTGCCAGCAGCTTACGCGGGACAGGGAACTACGAGCAGTTCTTC
TRBJ1-1	NA	TRBV4-1	NA	CASSQDNAAILFEAFF	TGCGCCAGCAGCCAAGATAACGCAGCCATTCTTTTTGAAGCTTTCTTT
TRBJ1-2	NA	TRBV6-1	medium-sized	CASSEGGGGGGGYTF	TGTGCCAGCAGTGAAGGGGGGGGGGGGGGGGGGGGCTACACCTTC
TRBJ2-5	TRBD2	TRBV27	few	CAGSGGRDAETQYF	TGTGCGGGCAGCGGGGGCAGGGACGCAGAGACGCAGTACTTT
TRBJ2-2	NA	TRBV6-1	NA	CARGLQSGIPGAQFF	TGTGCCAGGGGACTCCAGTCCGGGATCCCCGGGGCGCAGTTTTTT
TRBJ2-1	TRBD1	TRBV9	few	CASSPQGQSYNEQFF	TGTGCCAGCAGCCCACAGGGGCAAAGCTACAATGAGCAGTTCTTC
TRBJ2-5	NA	TRBV5-6	many	CASSLYGMVTQYF	TGTGCCAGCAGCTTGTACGGGATGGTGACCCAGTACTTC
TRBJ2-1	NA	TRBV6-1	many	CASTPVRGAYNEQFF	TGTGCCAGCACCCCGGTCAGGGGCGCCTACAATGAGCAGTTCTTC
TRBJ1-6	TRBD1	TRBV6-1	medium-sized	CASSETTGDNSPLHF	TGTGCCAGCAGTGAGACGACAGGGGATAATTCACCCCTCCACTTT
TRBJ2-3	NA	TRBV9	NA	CASSPGTVPTDTQYF	TGTGCCAGCAGCCCCGGGACTGTACCCACAGATACGCAGTATTTT
TRBJ2-5	TRBD2	TRBV27	many	CASSSRVSSGRGDPETQYF	TGTGCCAGCAGTTCCCGCGTGTCTAGCGGGAGGGGAGACCCGGAGACCCAGTACTTC
TRBJ2-3	NA	TRBV6-1	once	CARGQDGKNTQYF	TGTGCCAGGGGGCAGGACGGCAAAAATACGCAGTATTTC
TRBJ2-7	NA	TRBV6-1	NA	CASSAGLGGKDTQYF	TGTGCCAGCAGCGCGGGGCTGGGAGGCAAAGATACGCAGTACTTC
TRBJ1-2	NA	TRBV15	NA	CATSRDGGYTF	TGTGCCACCAGCAGAGATGGTGGCTACACCTTC
TRBJ2-1	TRBD2	TRBV10-1	NA	CASSERASGNNEQFF	TGCGCCAGCAGTGAGCGGGCTAGCGGTAACAATGAGCAGTTCTTC
TRBJ2-4	NA	TRBV6-1	NA	CASGLYAKNIQYF	TGTGCCTCGGGGCTGTACGCCAAAAATATTCAGTACTTC
TRBJ2-5	TRBD2	TRBV28	many	CASSFAGGRETQYF	TGTGCCAGCAGTTTCGCGGGGGGAAGAGAGACCCAGTACTTC
TRBJ2-1	TRBD1	TRBV12-3/TRBV12-4	NA	CASSIPSGQRNEQFF	TGTGCCAGCAGTATCCCATCGGGACAGAGGAATGAGCAGTTCTTC
TRBJ2-4	NA	TRBV10-2	NA	CRSSGLSGKNTQYF	TGCCGCAGCTCGGGGCTGTCAGGCAAAAACACTCAGTATTTC
TRBJ2-4	TRBD2	TRBV6-5	NA	CASSYSSIGGGPPKNTQYF	TGTGCCAGCAGTTACTCCAGCATCGGGGGGGGGCCACCCAAAAATACGCAGTACTTT
TRBJ2-3	TRBD2	TRBV6-1	NA	CASSRTSGGLDTQYF	TGTGCCAGCAGTCGGACTAGCGGGGGGCTAGATACGCAGTATTTT
TRBJ2-1	TRBD2	TRBV5-4	NA	CASSLGGRFGEQFF	TGTGCCAGCAGCTTAGGCGGGAGGTTTGGTGAGCAGTTCTTC
TRBJ2-2	NA	TRBV6-1	medium-sized	CASSEVPFDGELFF	TGTGCCAGCAGTGAAGTTCCGTTTGACGGGGAGCTGTTTTTT
TRBJ2-7	TRBD2	TRBV6-5	NA	CASSFGLATYEQYF	TGTGCCAGCAGTTTTGGACTAGCAACCTACGAGCAGTACTTC
TRBJ2-1	TRBD2	TRBV11-3	NA	CASSLAGGWGDSYNEQFF	TGTGCCAGCAGCTTAGCGGGGGGATGGGGGGATTCATACAATGAGCAGTTCTTC
TRBJ2-7	TRBD1	TRBV7-6	few	CASSSEPDGQGYEQYF	TGTGCCAGCAGCTCAGAACCAGACGGACAGGGCTACGAGCAGTACTTC
TRBJ2-3	TRBD2	TRBV6-1	NA	CASRGTRAQDTQYF	TGTGCCAGCAGGGGGACTAGAGCCCAAGATACTCAGTATTTT
TRBJ2-7	TRBD1	TRBV6-1	few	CASSAWTGPYEQYF	TGTGCCAGCAGTGCCTGGACAGGGCCCTACGAGCAGTACTTC
TRBJ2-7	TRBD1	TRBV4-1	many	CASSQTGTGSSYEQYF	TGCGCCAGCAGCCAGACCGGGACAGGGAGCTCCTACGAGCAGTACTTC
TRBJ2-7	NA	TRBV6-1	many	CASRGANSYEQYF	TGTGCCAGCAGAGGTGCCAACTCCTACGAGCAGTACTTC
TRBJ1-1	TRBD1	TRBV6-1	many	CASTLATGGTEAFF	TGTGCCAGCACTCTCGCGACAGGGGGGACTGAAGCTTTCTTT
TRBJ2-7	TRBD2	TRBV27	few	CASRAEREGAYEQYF	TGTGCCAGCAGAGCGGAGCGGGAGGGGGCCTACGAGCAGTACTTC
TRBJ1-1	NA	TRBV7-2	many	CASSNQGPTAFF	TGTGCCAGCAGCAACCAAGGCCCCACAGCTTTCTTT
TRBJ2-1	TRBD1	TRBV27	NA	CASSTYRGKTYNEQFF	TGTGCCAGCAGTACCTACAGGGGAAAAACCTACAATGAGCAGTTCTTC
TRBJ2-5	TRBD2	TRBV6-5	NA	CASSSPGLRTSGKETQYF	TGTGCCAGCAGTTCCCCGGGACTCCGGACTAGTGGCAAAGAGACGCAGTACTTC
TRBJ1-2	TRBD1	TRBV10-2	NA	CASSSPDRDYYGYTF	TGCGCCAGCAGTAGCCCGGACAGGGACTACTATGGCTACACCTTC
TRBJ2-1	NA	TRBV6-5	NA	CASSSQNEQFF	TGTGCCAGCAGTTCCCAAAATGAGCAGTTCTTC
TRBJ2-3	NA	TRBV6-1	few	CASGHGGTYEQYF	TGTGCCAGCGGGCACGGCGGGACCTATGAGCAGTATTTT
TRBJ2-4	NA	TRBV6-1	NA	CASSEPAGNTNIQYF	TGTGCCAGCAGTGAACCGGCGGGGAACACAAACATTCAGTACTTC
TRBJ2-3	NA	TRBV6-1	many	CASSAWGRTDTQYF	TGTGCCAGCAGTGCGTGGGGCCGCACAGATACGCAGTATTTT